Reported below is one T cell receptor beta chain. The CDR3 runs to 11 residues. The germline gives CDR1 MNHEY, CDR2 SVGAGI. The V end was cut by 10 bases, the J end by 7 bases, with 13 bases between. The data were taken from a study of blood T cell repertoires in COVID-19. Study in general: PBMCs, B-cell-depleted T cells, or T cells were the source of the cDNA or gDNA that made up the material.

As processed by the authors: Estimation of nucleated cell counts relied on the amplification of reference gene primers. Some clones are missing from TCRdb's copy, which holds only in-frame ones; the method was immunoSEQ multiplex PCR. Clonal size and the V and J genes are those of that table, whereas D and trimming came from the DNA. Of about 350,000 clones listed, approximately 89% are singletons. This TCR was sampled from a woman in her fifties or sixties with COVID-19, enrolled during active disease. This chain uses TRBV6-5 with TRBJ1-2; possible D gene TRBD1, 6 bases. The sequenced material came from peripheral blood. CDR3: CAIGTFGGYTF. The CDR3 DNA reads TGTGCCATCGGGACATTTGGTGGCTACACCTTC.